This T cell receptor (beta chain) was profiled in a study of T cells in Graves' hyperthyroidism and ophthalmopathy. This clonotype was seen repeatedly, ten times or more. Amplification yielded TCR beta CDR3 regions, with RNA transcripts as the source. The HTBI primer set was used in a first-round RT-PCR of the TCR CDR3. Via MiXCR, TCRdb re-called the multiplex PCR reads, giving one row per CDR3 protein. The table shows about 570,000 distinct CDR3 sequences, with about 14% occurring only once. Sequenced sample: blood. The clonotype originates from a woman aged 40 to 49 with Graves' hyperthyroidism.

The CDR3 here is CASSYSRTLQETQYF. DNA for the CDR3: TGTGCCAGCAGTTACTCGAGGACTCTGCAGGAGACCCAGTACTTC. The V call is TRBV6-6, the J call TRBJ2-5; tentative D call: TRBD2 (5 bases). This CDR3 is 15 amino acids long. V was clipped by 0 bases and J by 5 bases, with 13 bases between them. Germline V gives CDR1 MNHNY, CDR2 SVGAGI (reference sequence).